The rows below give T cell receptor beta chains drawn from one sample of a study of cytomegalovirus exposure and HLA in healthy donors. Libraries were prepared by immunoSEQ multiplex PCR; TCRdb keeps only in-frame clonotypes and omits some of them. The sample has approximately 220,000 clones; less than 85% are singletons. What was sequenced was PBMCs. All receptors come from a man between 18 and 35 years old in good health and CMV-seronegative. The CDR3 runs from the conserved cysteine through the conserved F or W. D genes are given only for firm matches. The size entry is marked missing in some rows and otherwise reads once, few, many or a size class.

D gene | clone size | J gene | V gene | CDR3 protein | CDR3 DNA
TRBD1 | once | TRBJ1-4 | TRBV4-1 | CASSKQQGVNEKLFF | TGCGCCAGCAGCAAACAACAGGGGGTGAATGAAAAACTGTTTTTT
NA | NA | TRBJ2-5 | TRBV11-3 | CASSLEGRLQETQYF | TGTGCCAGCAGCTTAGAAGGGAGACTACAAGAGACCCAGTACTTC
NA | once | TRBJ2-7 | TRBV6-1 | CASTRTISYEQYF | TGTGCCAGTACCAGGACAATCTCCTACGAGCAGTACTTC
NA | NA | TRBJ2-1 | TRBV9 | CASSSPGEQFF | TGTGCCAGCAGCTCCCCCGGGGAGCAGTTCTTC
NA | NA | TRBJ2-1 | TRBV2 | CASSSSGYSPYNEQFF | TGTGCCAGCAGTTCCAGCGGCTACTCACCCTACAATGAGCAGTTCTTC
TRBD1 | NA | TRBJ1-1 | TRBV9 | CASSKQAGGTTEAFF | TGTGCCAGCAGCAAACAGGCAGGGGGGACCACTGAAGCTTTCTTT
NA | NA | TRBJ1-1 | TRBV30 | CAWKGETEAFF | TGTGCCTGGAAGGGGGAAACTGAAGCTTTCTTT
NA | NA | TRBJ1-1 | TRBV15 | CATSRAFSQGSITEAFF | TGTGCCACCAGCAGAGCCTTTTCGCAGGGCAGTATCACTGAAGCTTTCTTT
TRBD1 | NA | TRBJ1-4 | TRBV27 | CASTPGTKGAEKLFF | TGTGCCAGCACCCCGGGGACAAAGGGGGCCGAAAAACTGTTTTTT
TRBD1 | NA | TRBJ1-2 | TRBV28 | CASSIRDRVYGYTF | TGTGCCAGCAGTATCCGGGACAGGGTCTATGGCTACACCTTC
TRBD2 | few | TRBJ2-7 | TRBV13 | CASSLVTSGSYEQYF | TGTGCCAGCAGCTTAGTGACTAGCGGAAGCTACGAGCAGTACTTC
TRBD2 | NA | TRBJ2-1 | TRBV19 | CASSILAGGKNEQFF | TGTGCCAGTAGTATTCTAGCGGGAGGGAAGAATGAGCAGTTCTTC
NA | NA | TRBJ2-7 | TRBV4-1 | CASSHSGPYEQYF | TGCGCCAGCAGCCATAGCGGTCCCTACGAGCAGTACTTC
NA | NA | TRBJ2-5 | TRBV5-1 | CASSPRTEGEQYF | TGCGCCAGCAGCCCCCGGACGGAGGGAGAGCAGTACTTC
NA | few | TRBJ2-7 | TRBV7-9 | CASSVSGGNYEQYF | TGTGCCAGCAGCGTCAGCGGAGGGAACTACGAGCAGTACTTC
TRBD2 | few | TRBJ2-7 | TRBV7-9 | CAGTSGSLYEQYF | TGTGCCGGAACTAGCGGGAGTCTGTACGAGCAGTACTTC
TRBD2 | NA | TRBJ2-3 | TRBV25-1 | CASSRLAENTDTQYF | TGTGCCAGCAGTAGACTAGCGGAAAACACAGATACGCAGTATTTT
TRBD1 | NA | TRBJ2-7 | TRBV7-8 | CASSRRQGPGYEQYF | TGTGCCAGCAGCCGAAGACAGGGACCAGGTTACGAGCAGTACTTC
NA | NA | TRBJ1-5 | TRBV2 | CASRREIDQPQHF | TGTGCCAGCAGGCGGGAGATAGATCAGCCCCAGCATTTT
TRBD2 | NA | TRBJ2-1 | TRBV19 | CASSTTSGNPRNNEQFF | TGTGCCAGTAGTACTACCAGCGGGAATCCGCGAAACAATGAGCAGTTCTTC
NA | NA | TRBJ2-1 | TRBV19 | CASSRGRHLEQFF | TGTGCCAGTAGTAGGGGGAGGCACCTTGAGCAGTTCTTC
NA | few | TRBJ2-5 | TRBV5-1 | CASSLFPGEETQYF | TGCGCCAGCAGCTTGTTCCCGGGAGAAGAGACCCAGTACTTC
NA | few | TRBJ2-7 | TRBV6-1 | CASSTHYSYEQYF | TGTGCCAGCAGTACTCACTACTCCTACGAGCAGTACTTC
NA | NA | TRBJ1-2 | TRBV30 | CAWTGGYGYTF | TGTGCCTGGACGGGTGGCTATGGCTACACCTTC
TRBD2 | NA | TRBJ2-5 | TRBV28 | CASSWASGIPPTQYF | TGTGCCAGCAGTTGGGCTAGCGGGATTCCCCCGACCCAGTACTTC
TRBD2 | NA | TRBJ2-1 | TRBV10-2 | CASSGTSGRTRWVMNEQFF | TGCGCCAGCAGTGGGACTAGCGGGAGGACCCGTTGGGTTATGAATGAGCAGTTCTTC
TRBD2 | NA | TRBJ2-7 | TRBV5-6 | CASSLTPGTSGYEQHF | TGTGCCAGCAGCCTAACTCCCGGGACTAGCGGATACGAGCAGCACTTC
TRBD2 | NA | TRBJ2-3 | TRBV30 | CAWESGTSSGTDTQYF | TGTGCCTGGGAATCCGGGACTAGCTCCGGCACAGATACGCAGTATTTT
NA | NA | TRBJ2-7 | TRBV5-1 | CASSGAVRDEQYF | TGCGCCAGCAGCGGGGCAGTAAGGGACGAGCAGTACTTC
TRBD1 | NA | TRBJ1-1 | TRBV6-5 | CANSYTDRGGTEAFF | TGTGCCAACAGTTACACGGACAGGGGTGGCACTGAAGCTTTCTTT
NA | NA | TRBJ2-7 | TRBV2 | CASSEVTHRTYEQYF | TGTGCCAGCAGTGAAGTAACTCATAGAACCTACGAGCAGTACTTC
NA | NA | TRBJ2-2 | TRBV28 | CASSSRGTRGGELFF | TGTGCCAGCAGTTCGCGAGGCACCCGGGGCGGGGAGCTGTTTTTT
TRBD2 | NA | TRBJ2-3 | TRBV4-1 | CASSQGLAGGITDTQYF | TGCGCCAGCAGCCAAGGCCTAGCGGGAGGGATCACAGATACGCAGTATTTT
NA | NA | TRBJ1-1 | TRBV5-6 | CASSWIGRVTEAFF | TGTGCCAGCAGCTGGATTGGCAGGGTCACTGAAGCTTTCTTT
NA | NA | TRBJ1-1 | TRBV2 | CASRLGANTEAFF | TGTGCCAGCCGCCTGGGGGCGAACACTGAAGCTTTCTTT
TRBD1 | NA | TRBJ2-4 | TRBV4-1 | CASSQYLTGAKNIQYF | TGCGCCAGCAGCCAATATCTGACAGGGGCCAAAAACATTCAGTACTTC
TRBD1 | few | TRBJ1-6 | TRBV4-1 | CASSPSGQAYNSPLHF | TGCGCCAGCAGCCCTTCGGGACAGGCCTATAATTCACCCCTCCACTTT
TRBD1 | NA | TRBJ1-4 | TRBV5-1 | CASTFGAGGNEKLFF | TGCGCCAGCACCTTCGGAGCAGGGGGTAATGAAAAACTGTTTTTT
TRBD1 | few | TRBJ2-1 | TRBV7-8 | CASSLDRGLSYNEQFF | TGTGCCAGCAGCTTAGACAGGGGCCTCTCCTACAATGAGCAGTTCTTC
TRBD1 | few | TRBJ1-2 | TRBV6-5 | CASSYQGAGNYGYTF | TGTGCCAGCAGTTACCAGGGGGCAGGTAACTATGGCTACACCTTC